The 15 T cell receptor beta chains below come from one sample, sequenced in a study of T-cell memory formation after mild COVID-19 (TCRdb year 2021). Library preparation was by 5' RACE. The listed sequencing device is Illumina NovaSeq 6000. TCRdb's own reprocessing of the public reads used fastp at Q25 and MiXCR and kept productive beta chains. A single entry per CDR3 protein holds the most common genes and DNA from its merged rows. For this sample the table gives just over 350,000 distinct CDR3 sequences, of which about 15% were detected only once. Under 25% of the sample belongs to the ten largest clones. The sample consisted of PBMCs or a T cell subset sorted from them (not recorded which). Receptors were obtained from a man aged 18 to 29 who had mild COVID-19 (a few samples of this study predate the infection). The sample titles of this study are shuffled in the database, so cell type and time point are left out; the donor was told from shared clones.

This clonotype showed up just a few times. The CDR3 protein is CASSFNNHRAGASLADTQYF. The CDR3 region has the DNA TGTGCCAGCAGCTTTAATAATCATCGAGCGGGGGCCTCATTGGCAGATACGCAGTATTTT. The gene calls are TRBV7-9 and TRBJ2-3, with 8 nucleotides matching TRBD2. Germline trimming cut 3 bases from V and 4 bases from J; bases unmatched to any gene: 21. In germline, CDR1 is SEHNR, CDR2 FQNEAQ (reference sequence). The CDR3 consists of 20 residues.

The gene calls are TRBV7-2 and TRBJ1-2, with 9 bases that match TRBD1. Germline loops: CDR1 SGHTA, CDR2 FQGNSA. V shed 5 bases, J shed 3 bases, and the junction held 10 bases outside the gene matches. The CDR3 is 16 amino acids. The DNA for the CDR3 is TGTGCCAGCAGCCTGTACGGGACAGGGAGAGACTATGGCTACACCTTC. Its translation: CASSLYGTGRDYGYTF.

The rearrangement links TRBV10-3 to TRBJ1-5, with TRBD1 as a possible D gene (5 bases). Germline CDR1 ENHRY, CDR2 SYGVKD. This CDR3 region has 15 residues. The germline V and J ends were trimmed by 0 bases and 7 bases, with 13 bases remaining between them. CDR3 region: CAISESSWGSQPQHF. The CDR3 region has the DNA TGTGCCATCAGTGAGTCAAGCTGGGGGAGCCAGCCCCAGCATTTT.

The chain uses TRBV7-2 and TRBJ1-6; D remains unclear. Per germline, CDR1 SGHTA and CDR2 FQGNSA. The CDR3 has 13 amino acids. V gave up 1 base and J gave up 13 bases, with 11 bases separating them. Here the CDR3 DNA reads TGTGCCAGCAGCTTAGGACCCCCGGCGCCCCTCCACTTT. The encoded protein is CASSLGPPAPLHF.

The CDR3 DNA reads TGTGCCAGCGGGGCATGGGAGACCCAGTACTTC. This gives the protein CASGAWETQYF. J is TRBJ2-5 and V is TRBV6-2 or TRBV6-3, with D perhaps matching TRBD1 (5 bases). Between the trimmed V and J ends, which lost 8 bases and 5 bases, there was a span of 9 bases. Germline V gene lookup returns CDR1 MNHEY and CDR2 SVGEGT. The CDR3 runs 11 residues.

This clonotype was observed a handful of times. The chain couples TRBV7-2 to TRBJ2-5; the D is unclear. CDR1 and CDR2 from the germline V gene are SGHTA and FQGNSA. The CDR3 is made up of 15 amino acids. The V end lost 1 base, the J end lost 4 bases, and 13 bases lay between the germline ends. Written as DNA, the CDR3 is TGTGCCAGCAGCTTAGATAGGCAGTTCGGAGAGACCCAGTACTTC. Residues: CASSLDRQFGETQYF.

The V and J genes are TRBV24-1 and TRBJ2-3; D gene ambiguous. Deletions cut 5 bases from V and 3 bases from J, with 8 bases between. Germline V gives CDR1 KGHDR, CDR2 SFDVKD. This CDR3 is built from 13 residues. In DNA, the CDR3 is TGTGCCACCAGTGTCGGATGGACAGATACGCAGTATTTT. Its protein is CATSVGWTDTQYF.

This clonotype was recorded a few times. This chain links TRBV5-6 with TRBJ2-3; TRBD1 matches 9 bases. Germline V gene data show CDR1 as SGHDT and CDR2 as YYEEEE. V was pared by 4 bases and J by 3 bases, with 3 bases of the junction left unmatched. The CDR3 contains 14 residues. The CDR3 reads CASSAGQGTDTQYF. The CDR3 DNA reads TGTGCCAGCAGCGCGGGACAGGGTACAGATACGCAGTATTTT.

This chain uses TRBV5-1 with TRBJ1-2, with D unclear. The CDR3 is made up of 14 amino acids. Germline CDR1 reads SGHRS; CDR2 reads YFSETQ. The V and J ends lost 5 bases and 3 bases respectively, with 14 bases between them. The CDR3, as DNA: TGCGCCAGCAGGGCACTCGAGGGTGACTATGGCTACACCTTC. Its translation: CASRALEGDYGYTF.

CDR3 coding DNA: TGTGCCAGCAGCGCTAGCGGGGGGGCCTTTGAGCAGTACGTC. This encodes CASSASGGAFEQYV. This chain joins TRBV7-8 and TRBJ2-7; 12 bases are a match to TRBD2. Germline CDR1 SGHVS, CDR2 FQNEAQ. The CDR3 has 14 residues. Trimming cost V 5 bases and J 7 bases; bases outside gene matches: 6.

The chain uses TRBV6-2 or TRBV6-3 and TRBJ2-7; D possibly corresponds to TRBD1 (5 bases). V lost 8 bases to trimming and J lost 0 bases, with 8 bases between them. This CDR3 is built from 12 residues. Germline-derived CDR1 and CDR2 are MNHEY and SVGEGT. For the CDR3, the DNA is TGTGCCAGCGGACACTACTCCTACGAGCAGTACTTC. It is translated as CASGHYSYEQYF.

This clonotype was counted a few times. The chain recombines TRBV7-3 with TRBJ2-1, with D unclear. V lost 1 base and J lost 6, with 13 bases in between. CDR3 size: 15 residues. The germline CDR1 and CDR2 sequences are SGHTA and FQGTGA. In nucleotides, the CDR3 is TGTGCCAGCAGCTTAATAGGAGCGATTAGCAATGAGCAGTTCTTC. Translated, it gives CASSLIGAISNEQFF.

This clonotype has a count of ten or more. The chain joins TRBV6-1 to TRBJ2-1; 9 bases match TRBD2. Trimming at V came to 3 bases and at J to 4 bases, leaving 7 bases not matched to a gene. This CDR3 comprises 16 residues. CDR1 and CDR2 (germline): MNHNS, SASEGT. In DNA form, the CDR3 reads TGTGCCAGCAGTGACCTGGGAGCGGGGGGTTACAATGAGCAGTTCTTC. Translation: CASSDLGAGGYNEQFF.

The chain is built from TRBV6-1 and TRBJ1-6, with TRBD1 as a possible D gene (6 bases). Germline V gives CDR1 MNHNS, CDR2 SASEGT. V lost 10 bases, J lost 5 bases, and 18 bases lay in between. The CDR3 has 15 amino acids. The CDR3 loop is CAITLGDINNSPLHF. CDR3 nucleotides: TGTGCCATTACTCTAGGGGACATCAATAATTCACCCCTCCACTTT.

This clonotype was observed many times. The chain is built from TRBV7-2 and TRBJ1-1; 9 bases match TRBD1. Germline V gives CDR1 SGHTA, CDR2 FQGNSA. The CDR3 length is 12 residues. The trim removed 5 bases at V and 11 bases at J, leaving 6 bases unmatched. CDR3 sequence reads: CASSGTGRTAFF. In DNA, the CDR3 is TGTGCCAGCAGCGGGACAGGGAGAACGGCTTTCTTT.